A selection of T cell receptor beta chains follows, all from one sample in a study of type 1 regulatory T cells. From the reads, TCRdb called clonotypes with MiXCR, one entry per CDR3 protein. This table has 60,000 to 75,000 distinct CDR3 sequences, less than 25% appearing once. These TCRs' antigens remain unknown. Sequenced material: cultured type 1 regulatory T (Tr1) cells, either the whole culture or a sorted fraction (not recorded which). The receptor source for this set is a human donor in good health. Each CDR3 is given with its conserved first and last residue. The order of the fields is V gene, clone size, D gene, J gene, CDR3 protein, CDR3 DNA. D genes are given only for firm matches. Size is omitted from some rows. Given values are once, few, many or a class for expanded clones.

V gene: TRBV15
clone size: few
D gene: .
J gene: TRBJ2-5
CDR3 protein: CATSREPKETQYF
CDR3 DNA: TGTGCCACCAGCAGAGAACCCAAAGAGACCCAGTACTTC

V gene: TRBV30
clone size: .
D gene: .
J gene: TRBJ2-7
CDR3 protein: CAWEGPTRYEQYF
CDR3 DNA: TGTGCCTGGGAGGGCCCCACTCGTTACGAGCAGTACTTC

V gene: TRBV7-8
clone size: few
D gene: TRBD1
J gene: TRBJ1-2
CDR3 protein: CASSSPGQGRDGYTF
CDR3 DNA: TGTGCCAGCAGCTCACCAGGACAGGGACGCGATGGCTACACCTTC

V gene: TRBV6-2/TRBV6-3
clone size: .
D gene: TRBD2
J gene: TRBJ2-2
CDR3 protein: CASSYVGGSGRTGELFF
CDR3 DNA: TGTGCCAGCAGTTACGTTGGCGGGAGCGGTCGGACCGGGGAGCTGTTTTTT

V gene: TRBV30
clone size: .
D gene: .
J gene: TRBJ2-3
CDR3 protein: CAWSLTPDTQYF
CDR3 DNA: TGTGCCTGGAGCCTGACCCCGGATACGCAGTATTTT

V gene: TRBV6-5
clone size: few
D gene: .
J gene: TRBJ1-5
CDR3 protein: CASSYSGSNQPQHF
CDR3 DNA: TGTGCCAGCAGTTACTCAGGGAGCAATCAGCCCCAGCATTTT

V gene: TRBV6-6
clone size: few
D gene: .
J gene: TRBJ1-6
CDR3 protein: CASRTVLTDSPLHF
CDR3 DNA: TGTGCCAGCAGAACAGTGCTCACAGATTCACCCCTCCACTTT

V gene: TRBV14
clone size: few
D gene: TRBD2
J gene: TRBJ2-2
CDR3 protein: CASSPHTGLAGGVTGELFF
CDR3 DNA: TGTGCCAGCAGCCCTCATACAGGACTAGCGGGAGGAGTCACCGGGGAGCTGTTTTTT

V gene: TRBV5-1
clone size: many
D gene: .
J gene: TRBJ2-7
CDR3 protein: CASSLGQPTSEQYF
CDR3 DNA: TGCGCCAGCAGCTTGGGACAGCCGACTAGCGAGCAGTACTTC

V gene: TRBV5-1
clone size: medium-sized
D gene: .
J gene: TRBJ2-3
CDR3 protein: CASSLDSGTDTQYF
CDR3 DNA: TGCGCCAGCAGCTTGGATAGCGGCACAGATACGCAGTATTTT